Presented here are 30 T cell receptor beta chains from one specimen sequenced in a study of T cell repertoires in cytomegalovirus infection. No antigen is known for these receptors. TCRdb processed the reads anew with MiXCR; each CDR3 protein has one entry. This sample has some 110,000 distinct CDR3 sequences, with roughly a tenth found just once. The sample taken for sequencing was PBMCs, sequenced either directly or after in vitro stimulation (not recorded which). The receptors come from a human donor in good health (CMV status not recorded). Some clones in this sample may be carry-over from other donors' samples.

V usage is TRBV6-8 and J usage is TRBJ1-1; perhaps TRBD1 as D (5 bases). The CDR3 has 15 residues. CDR1 MNHGY and CDR2 SAAAGT come from the germline V gene. Trimming removed 6 bases from V and 1 base from J, with 15 bases in between. Here the CDR3 reads CASSSGGTENTEAFF. CDR3 DNA: TGTGCCAGCAGCTCTGGCGGGACGGAGAACACTGAAGCTTTCTTT.

This clonotype turned up a few times. The J gene is TRBJ2-3, the V gene TRBV4-3; 13 bases are shared with TRBD2. After removal of 1 base from V and 4 bases from J, the junction contained 2 bases not matched to a gene. Germline V CDR1 and CDR2: LGHNA, YSLEER. The CDR3 contains 16 residues. The CDR3 sequence: CASSQAGLAGADTQYF. The CDR3 bases are TGCGCCAGCAGCCAAGCCGGACTAGCGGGGGCAGATACGCAGTATTTT.

In its sample, this clonotype was seen many times. This may be a read error: a much more frequent sequence differs by one nucleotide. This sequence joins TRBV7-2 and TRBJ2-5; D gene unclear. The V end lost 0 bases, the J end lost 5 bases, and 1 base lay between the germline ends. Germline V lookup: CDR1 SGHTA, CDR2 FQGNSA. The CDR3 covers 11 residues. The CDR3 sequence: CASSLAETQYF. For the CDR3, the DNA is TGTGCCAGCAGCTTAGCGGAGACCCAGTACTTC. Based on the CDR3 plus reference TRBV7-2 and TRBJ2-5, the full variable domain is GAGVSQSPSNKVTEKGKDVELRCDPISGHTALYWYRQSLGQGLEFLIYFQGNSAPDKSGLPSDRFSAERTGGSVSTLTIQRTQQEDSAVYLCASSLAETQYFGPGTRLLVL.

The table lists this clonotype with a few counts. The rearrangement links TRBV27 to TRBJ1-2, with D possibly matching TRBD1 (6 bases). Between the trimmed V and J ends, which lost 6 bases and 8 bases, there was a span of 19 bases. Looked up from germline, CDR1 is MNHEY and CDR2 is SMNVEV (reference sequence). CDR3 size: 14 residues. The CDR3 region has the DNA TGTGCCAGCAGCATAAGGGGGGGAGAGGAGGGCTACACCTTC. It is translated as CASSIRGGEEGYTF.

This clonotype has ten or more counts. The V and J genes are TRBV7-2 and TRBJ2-7, with 7 bases that match TRBD2. V dropped 3 bases and J dropped 3; count of bases not matched to a gene: 2. This CDR3 has 13 amino acids. Germline CDR1 is SGHTA and CDR2 is FQGNSA. CDR3 loop: CASSLSGNYEQYF. For the CDR3, the DNA is TGTGCCAGCAGCTTGAGCGGGAACTACGAGCAGTACTTC.

This clonotype has at least ten counts. The chain uses TRBV7-9 and TRBJ2-2; D gene unclear. Germline V lookup: CDR1 SEHNR, CDR2 FQNEAQ (reference sequence). Between the trimmed V and J ends, which lost 3 bases and 1 base, there was a span of 9 bases. This CDR3 has 15 amino acids. This CDR3 reads CASSFQRQNTGELFF. The CDR3 DNA reads TGTGCCAGCAGCTTTCAGAGACAGAACACCGGGGAGCTGTTTTTT.

This clonotype was seen at least ten times. V and J are TRBV7-2 and TRBJ2-3; TRBD1 or TRBD2 may be the D gene (5 bases each). This CDR3 is 16 amino acids long. In germline, CDR1 is SGHTA, CDR2 FQGNSA. The germline V and J ends were trimmed by 0 bases and 5 bases, with 15 bases remaining between them. CDR3 protein: CASSLAFGRAGDTQYF. CDR3 sequence (DNA): TGTGCCAGCAGCTTAGCATTCGGCAGGGCGGGAGATACGCAGTATTTT.

This clonotype has ten or more counts. The rearrangement joins TRBV12-3 or TRBV12-4 to TRBJ2-1, with 12 bases that match TRBD2. V lost 3 bases and J lost 3; bases outside the gene matches: 0. CDR3 length: 15 amino acids. The CDR3 loop reads CASSLTSGSYNEQFF. DNA for the CDR3: TGTGCCAGCAGTTTGACTAGCGGGAGCTACAATGAGCAGTTCTTC.

The table lists this clonotype with a count of one. V gene TRBV6-6 combines with J gene TRBJ2-5; 7 nucleotides match TRBD2. Losses at the gene ends were 7 bases for V and 0 bases for J; bases not matched to a gene: 8. There are 15 residues in the CDR3. The germline V gene encodes CDR1 MNHNY and CDR2 SVGAGI (reference sequence). CDR3 region: CASTPQGGDQETQYF. Here the CDR3 DNA reads TGTGCCAGCACCCCCCAGGGAGGGGACCAAGAGACCCAGTACTTC.

The chain combines TRBV20-1 with TRBJ2-3, with 9 positions matching TRBD2. Trimming removed 6 bases from V and 3 bases from J; junction bases left unmatched: 7. This CDR3 has 14 residues. Germline CDR1 and CDR2: DFQATT and SNEGSKA (reference sequence). The DNA for the CDR3 is TGCAGTGCGGGGACGACTAGCGGAACAGATACGCAGTATTTT. Translating it yields CSAGTTSGTDTQYF.

The sample holds a few counts of this clonotype. Just one base apart from a much larger clone, this may be a read error. J is TRBJ2-2 and V is TRBV12-3 or TRBV12-4, with TRBD1 matching over 10 bases. This CDR3 has 16 residues. V gave up 4 bases and J gave up 6 bases; unmatched junction bases: 8. In DNA, the CDR3 is TGTGCCAGCAGTTCGTTCTGGGACAGGGGTGCCGGGGAGCTGTTTTTT. Translated, it gives CASSSFWDRGAGELFF.

The chain recombines TRBV7-3 with TRBJ1-2; 8 bases match TRBD1. V trimming: 5 bases; J trimming: 8 bases; junction bases outside the gene matches: 7. Germline CDR1 SGHTA, CDR2 FQGTGA. The CDR3 consists of 13 residues. The CDR3 sequence: CASSLGTGKGYTF. CDR3 coding DNA: TGTGCCAGCAGCCTTGGGACAGGAAAAGGCTACACCTTC.

The table lists this clonotype with a few counts. The chain links TRBV11-2 to TRBJ2-1; 11 nucleotides agree with TRBD2. V lost 5 bases, J lost 5 bases, and 5 bases stayed unmatched. The CDR3 totals 15 residues. Germline values: CDR1 SGHAT, CDR2 FQNNGV. The CDR3 nucleotides are TGTGCCAGCAGCCTCGGGACTAGCGGCAACAATGAGCAGTTCTTC. Its protein is CASSLGTSGNNEQFF.

Ten or more counts support this clonotype. The chain carries TRBV3-1 and TRBJ2-7; 8 bases fit TRBD2. Per germline, CDR1 LGHDT and CDR2 YNNKEL (reference sequence). V shed 4 bases, J shed 0 bases, and the junction held 11 bases outside the gene matches. The CDR3 consists of 17 residues. The chain's CDR3 is CASSPTGGAKSSYEQYF. CDR3 in DNA: TGTGCCAGCAGCCCCACCGGGGGGGCAAAGTCCTCCTACGAGCAGTACTTC.

The CDR3 nucleotides are TGTGCCAGTAGTATAGATGGGACAGGGAGTTCACCCCTCCACTTT. It is translated as CASSIDGTGSSPLHF. The chain uses TRBV19 and TRBJ1-6, with 9 bases fitting TRBD1. The CDR3 sequence is 15 residues long. From germline, CDR1 is LNHDA and CDR2 SQIVND (reference sequence). V shed 0 bases and J 9 bases; nucleotides not matched to a gene: 3. The whole variable domain, remainder taken from reference TRBV19 and TRBJ1-6, is DGGITQSPKYLFRKEGQNVTLSCEQNLNHDAMYWYRQDPGQGLRLIYYSQIVNDFQKGDIAEGYSVSREKKESFPLTVTSAQKNPTAFYLCASSIDGTGSSPLHFGNGTRLTVT.

The gene calls are TRBV2 and TRBJ1-2, with D unresolved. V was trimmed by 4 bases and J by 8 bases, leaving 17 bases between them. Germline V gene lookup returns CDR1 SNHLY and CDR2 FYNNEI. The CDR3 runs to 14 residues. This CDR3 reads CASSVGIGPLGYTF. In DNA, the CDR3 is TGTGCCAGCAGTGTAGGGATAGGGCCCCTGGGCTACACCTTC.

This clonotype occurred many times. The chain carries TRBV20-1 and TRBJ2-5; no firm D call. The CDR3 is 16 amino acids. Germline V gene lookup returns CDR1 DFQATT and CDR2 SNEGSKA (reference sequence). V was trimmed by 0 bases and J by 2 bases, leaving 16 bases between them. CDR3 DNA: TGCAGTGCTAGAGATCAAGGCCGAGCCGAGCAAGAGACCCAGTACTTC. Encoded protein: CSARDQGRAEQETQYF.

This clonotype was found many times. The rearrangement joins TRBV7-2 to TRBJ2-6, with 11 bases identical to TRBD2. J was trimmed by 0 bases and V by 5 bases; bases with no gene match: 12. The germline V gene encodes CDR1 SGHTA and CDR2 FQGNSA. The CDR3 runs to 20 residues. CDR3 DNA: TGTGCCAGCAGCAAAAGGGGCGCAGGGACTAGCGGCTCTGGGGCCAACGTCCTGACTTTC. This codes for CASSKRGAGTSGSGANVLTF.

This clonotype was counted many times. The gene calls are TRBV11-2 and TRBJ2-2, with D unresolved. The CDR3 runs to 13 residues. Germline loops: CDR1 SGHAT, CDR2 FQNNGV. Trimming took 6 bases from V and 0 from J, leaving 5 bases between them. The CDR3 loop is CASRPPNTGELFF. DNA for the CDR3: TGTGCCAGCAGACCGCCGAACACCGGGGAGCTGTTTTTT.

V is TRBV11-2 and J is TRBJ2-2; TRBD2 agrees at 9 bases. The CDR3 runs to 16 residues. The germline V gene has CDR1 SGHAT and CDR2 FQNNGV. V was pared by 2 bases and J by 1 base, with 2 bases of the junction left unmatched. The CDR3 is CASSLLAGLNTGELFF. CDR3 DNA sequence: TGTGCCAGCAGCTTACTAGCGGGATTGAACACCGGGGAGCTGTTTTTT.

At least ten counts were recorded for this clonotype. This chain joins TRBV5-1 and TRBJ2-7, with D uncertain. This CDR3 region has 14 residues. The germline CDR1 and CDR2 sequences are SGHRS and YFSETQ. The V end was cut by 0 bases, the J end by 0 bases, with 7 bases between. This CDR3 reads CASSLALSSYEQYF. The DNA of the CDR3 is TGCGCCAGCAGCTTGGCGCTAAGCTCCTACGAGCAGTACTTC.

The chain combines TRBV12-3 or TRBV12-4 with TRBJ1-1; TRBD1 is a possible D gene (5 bases). The CDR3 covers 12 residues. V was shortened by 2 bases and J by 7 bases, with 8 bases between the two germline ends. CDR3 sequence: CASSLPGFEAFF. The CDR3 DNA reads TGTGCCAGCAGTTTACCAGGGTTTGAAGCTTTCTTT.

This clonotype was seen ten or more times. This chain links TRBV7-2 with TRBJ1-6; the D gene is possibly TRBD1 (5 bases). The V gene's germline CDR1 is SGHTA and CDR2 FQGNSA. V was cut by 1 base and J by 9 bases, with 13 bases left in between. This CDR3 region has 15 residues. In nucleotides, the CDR3 is TGTGCCAGCAGCTTAGGGGACCCACAGGTTTCACCCCTCCACTTT. Protein: CASSLGDPQVSPLHF.

This clonotype was found many times. The chain links TRBV4-1 to TRBJ2-7; 8 nucleotides match TRBD1. This CDR3 is 14 amino acids long. The ends lost 0 bases at V and 4 bases at J; junction bases unmatched: 2. Germline values: CDR1 MGHRA, CDR2 YSYEKL. The CDR3: CASSQDNRGYEQYF. In nucleotides, the CDR3 is TGCGCCAGCAGCCAAGATAACAGGGGGTACGAGCAGTACTTC.

This clonotype has only a few counts. This sequence joins TRBV6-2 or TRBV6-3 and TRBJ2-1, with D maybe TRBD2 (5 bases). The V and J ends lost 2 bases and 2 bases respectively, with 13 bases between them. This CDR3 comprises 16 residues. The germline gives CDR1 MNHEY, CDR2 SVGEGT. The CDR3 DNA follows: TGTGCCAGCAGTTACGTCGACTACCCTACCTACAATGAGCAGTTCTTC. It specifies CASSYVDYPTYNEQFF.

In its sample, this clonotype was seen a few times. The rearrangement joins TRBV10-3 to TRBJ1-6; TRBD1 aligns across 7 bases. The CDR3 is 14 amino acids. V lost 5 bases, J lost 6 bases, and 4 bases stayed unmatched. The germline CDR1 and CDR2 sequences are ENHRY and SYGVKD. The CDR3 region has the DNA TGTGCCATCAGTAGCTCAGGGGGTAATTCACCCCTCCACTTT. Translating gives CAISSSGGNSPLHF.

This clonotype occurred many times. The chain joins TRBV28 to TRBJ1-3; a weak D match, TRBD1 (5 bases). Between the trimmed V and J ends, which lost 5 bases and 4 bases, there was a span of 12 bases. Germline lookup yields CDR1 MDHEN and CDR2 SYDVKM. The CDR3 has 14 amino acids. The CDR3 region has the DNA TGTGCCAGCAGTCGCAGGGTTTCCGGAAACACCATATATTTT. The encoded protein is CASSRRVSGNTIYF.

The chain couples TRBV6-2 or TRBV6-3 to TRBJ2-7; D not resolved. The CDR3 is made up of 12 amino acids. CDR1 is MNHEY and CDR2 is SVGEGT in the germline V gene. V was clipped by 0 bases and J by 2 bases, with 2 bases between them. This CDR3 reads CASSYSAYEQYV. DNA of the CDR3: TGTGCCAGCAGTTACTCAGCCTACGAGCAGTACGTC.

This clonotype was observed many times. The V call is TRBV28, the J call TRBJ2-2; 7 bases align to TRBD1. J was trimmed by 3 bases and V by 7 bases; bases with no gene match: 11. The germline V gene encodes CDR1 MDHEN and CDR2 SYDVKM. The CDR3 is made up of 16 amino acids. The CDR3 DNA follows: TGTGCCAGCACCACCCCGACAGGGATCCACACCGGGGAGCTGTTTTTT. Translating it yields CASTTPTGIHTGELFF.

This clonotype has ten or more counts. The chain carries TRBV10-3 and TRBJ2-1; tentatively, D is TRBD2 (5 bases). In germline, CDR1 is ENHRY, CDR2 SYGVKD. The CDR3 is 14 amino acids. V was cut by 6 bases and J by 6 bases, with 15 bases left in between. The CDR3 here is CAIRSGAAGNEQFF. The CDR3 bases are TGTGCCATCAGGAGCGGAGCCGCGGGCAATGAGCAGTTCTTC.